The next 30 T cell receptor beta chains were all read from a single sample in a study of siplizumab effects on memory and regulatory T cells. Using immunoSEQ multiplex PCR, the repertoire was profiled, and TCRdb retains in-frame clones only, with some absent. The sample shows approximately 100,000 clones, 92% of them seen only once. The specimen was Tregs sorted from blood. These receptors came from a human donor in good health.

V usage is TRBV5-4 and J usage is TRBJ2-1; TRBD2 matches at 7 bases. The germline CDR1 and CDR2 sequences are SGHNT and YYREEE (reference sequence). Trimming at V came to 1 base and at J to 8 bases, leaving 18 bases not matched to a gene. This CDR3 has 18 amino acids. This chain's CDR3 is CASSLLPGLTDRVDEQFF. The CDR3 coding sequence is TGTGCCAGCAGCTTGCTCCCGGGACTAACGGATAGGGTGGATGAGCAGTTCTTC.

This chain joins TRBV5-1 and TRBJ1-1; TRBD1 aligns across 7 bases. The V gene's germline CDR1 is SGHRS and CDR2 YFSETQ. The ends lost 1 base at V and 1 base at J; junction bases unmatched: 4. CDR3 size: 15 residues. In DNA, the CDR3 is TGCGCCAGCAGCTTGTCGACAGGGACGAACACTGAAGCTTTCTTT. This gives the protein CASSLSTGTNTEAFF.

The gene calls are TRBV6-1 and TRBJ1-1; TRBD1 aligns across 8 bases. Germline V gene sequence: CDR1 MNHNS, CDR2 SASEGT. This CDR3 spans 16 amino acids. Trimming took 1 base from V and 1 from J; bases not matched to a gene: 5. In DNA, the CDR3 is TGTGCCAGCAGTGAAGGCAGGGGGCCGAGGAACACTGAAGCTTTCTTT. Encoded protein: CASSEGRGPRNTEAFF.

V is TRBV27 and J is TRBJ1-6; 8 bases fit TRBD1. CDR1 MNHEY and CDR2 SMNVEV come from the germline V gene (reference sequence). The CDR3 loop spans 19 amino acids. V trimming: 2 bases; J trimming: 1 base; junction bases outside the gene matches: 10. CDR3 residues: CASSLRAGGVLSYNSPLHF. In DNA form, the CDR3 reads TGTGCCAGCAGTTTAAGGGCAGGGGGCGTCCTGTCCTATAATTCACCCCTCCACTTT.

The chain has TRBV7-9 and TRBJ2-5; weak D call: TRBD1 (5 bases). Deletions cut 11 bases from V and 10 bases from J, with 17 bases between. The CDR3 runs to 11 residues. Germline V gives CDR1 SEHNR, CDR2 FQNEAQ (reference sequence). The CDR3 sequence is CAVTGPQGQYF. Written as DNA, the CDR3 is TGTGCCGTCACCGGGCCCCAGGGCCAGTACTTC.

The J gene is TRBJ2-7, the V gene TRBV5-6; 8 bases match TRBD1. Germline V gene data show CDR1 as SGHDT and CDR2 as YYEEEE. CDR3 length: 17 amino acids. Germline trimming cut 4 bases from V and 1 base from J; bases unmatched to any gene: 13. The CDR3 sequence: CASSVIQGGPHSYEQYF. The DNA of the CDR3 is TGTGCCAGCAGCGTTATACAGGGGGGCCCACATTCCTACGAGCAGTACTTC.

This chain connects TRBV18 to TRBJ1-5, with a weak D call TRBD1 (5 bases). V was cut by 6 bases and J by 2 bases, with 11 bases left in between. The CDR3 is 14 residues long. Germline CDR1 reads KGHSH; CDR2 reads LQKENI. The CDR3 protein is CASSEGDGNQPQHF. The DNA of the CDR3 is TGTGCCAGCTCCGAAGGGGATGGCAATCAGCCCCAGCATTTT.

The V gene is TRBV7-8, the J gene TRBJ2-5; weak D call: TRBD2 (5 bases). CDR1 and CDR2 from the germline V gene are SGHVS and FQNEAQ. V was trimmed by 5 bases and J by 5 bases, leaving 21 bases between them. There are 16 residues in the CDR3. The CDR3 coding sequence is TGTGCCAGCAGCATCACGAGGGTTTCCCACGGGGAGACCCAGTACTTC. This gives the protein CASSITRVSHGETQYF.

The rearrangement uses TRBV6-6 and TRBJ1-6; a weak D match, TRBD1 (6 bases). The CDR3 covers 14 residues. The V and J ends lost 5 bases and 2 bases respectively, with 7 bases between them. Germline CDR1 and CDR2: MNHNY and SVGAGI (reference sequence). The CDR3 coding sequence is TGTGCCAGCAGTACAGGGCCCTATAATTCACCCCTCCACTTT. It yields the protein CASSTGPYNSPLHF.

This clone showed up just once. The CDR3 region has the DNA TGCGCCAGCAGCCAAGTGAGCACAAATACCGTCTATGGCTACACCTTC. Encoded protein: CASSQVSTNTVYGYTF. The chain is built from TRBV4-1 and TRBJ1-2; D unresolved. Trimming removed 1 base at V and 4 bases at J, with 16 bases between. The germline CDR1 and CDR2 sequences are MGHRA and YSYEKL. This CDR3 is built from 16 residues.

The chain joins TRBV11-2 to TRBJ1-2; maybe TRBD1 (5 bases). The CDR3 runs to 14 residues. Germline V lookup: CDR1 SGHAT, CDR2 FQNNGV. Deletions cut 3 bases from V and 7 bases from J, with 15 bases between. The chain's CDR3 is CASSFDPGTGGYTF. CDR3 nucleotide sequence: TGTGCCAGCAGCTTCGACCCGGGGACGGGTGGCTACACCTTC.

V is TRBV4-1 and J is TRBJ2-1; D is unresolved. The V end lost 0 bases, the J end lost 9 bases, and 15 bases lay between the germline ends. Per the germline V gene, CDR1 is MGHRA and CDR2 is YSYEKL. The CDR3 loop spans 15 amino acids. CDR3 protein: CASSQETGRSREQFF. CDR3 coding DNA: TGCGCCAGCAGCCAAGAGACGGGCAGGTCGCGTGAGCAGTTCTTC.

V usage is TRBV18 and J usage is TRBJ1-5; 10 nucleotides match TRBD1. CDR1 and CDR2 from the germline V gene are KGHSH and LQKENI. The V segment lost 4 bases and the J segment 5 bases; nucleotides outside the gene matches: 5. This CDR3 comprises 15 residues. The CDR3 protein is CASSLGTGEYQPQHF. The CDR3 coding sequence is TGTGCCAGCTCACTTGGGACAGGGGAGTATCAGCCCCAGCATTTT. Variable domain in full (rest from reference TRBV18 and TRBJ1-5): NAGVMQNPRHLVRRRGQEARLRCSPMKGHSHVYWYRQLPEEGLKFMVYLQKENIIDESGMPKERFSAEFPKEGPSILRIQQVVRGDSAAYFCASSLGTGEYQPQHFGDGTRLSIL.

This clone appeared once. The genes are TRBV29-1 and TRBJ2-1; 12 nucleotides match TRBD2. The CDR3 is 13 residues long. Germline V gene data show CDR1 as SQVTM and CDR2 as ANQGSEA. The J segment lost 9 bases and the V segment lost 2 bases, leaving 2 bases of the junction unmatched. The CDR3, as DNA: TGCAGCGTTGAAAGGACTAGCGGGGTTGAGCAGTTCTTC. As protein: CSVERTSGVEQFF.

The J gene is TRBJ2-3, the V gene TRBV18, with D possibly being TRBD1 (6 bases). Trimming removed 0 bases from V and 7 bases from J, with 8 bases in between. The CDR3 is 13 amino acids. Germline CDR1 is KGHSH and CDR2 is LQKENI. The CDR3 reads CASSPPQGNTQYF. CDR3 in DNA: TGTGCCAGCTCACCACCTCAGGGGAATACGCAGTATTTT.

Worth noting for this clone: The germline gene is not matched at one end of the junction; a read error may be the cause. This chain connects TRBV11-3 to TRBJ2-1, with TRBD2 matching over 9 bases. The CDR3 has 16 amino acids. Germline CDR1 and CDR2: SGHNT and YENEEA. The CDR3 is CASSLDGAGGPQEQFF. For the CDR3, the DNA is TGTGCCAGCAGCCTAGACGGGGCGGGAGGGCCCCAAGAGCAGTTCTTC.

The CDR3 DNA reads TGTGCCATCAGTGAATGGGTAGGCTCGAACACCGGGGAGCTGTTTTTT. This sequence encodes CAISEWVGSNTGELFF. The chain couples TRBV10-3 to TRBJ2-2, with D hard to call. CDR3 length: 16 amino acids. V lost 3 bases and J lost 0, with 11 bases in between. Germline V gene sequence: CDR1 ENHRY, CDR2 SYGVKD.

The count of this clone is one. The gene calls are TRBV30 and TRBJ2-2, with a tentative D call TRBD1 (6 bases). Per the germline V gene, CDR1 is GTSNPN and CDR2 is SVGIG (reference sequence). The CDR3 spans 16 residues. Trimming took 0 bases from V and 5 from J, leaving 16 bases between them. The CDR3 sequence: CAWSVRQGWGTGELFF. The CDR3 region has the DNA TGTGCCTGGAGTGTACGGCAGGGGTGGGGAACCGGGGAGCTGTTTTTT.

This clone occurred once. The chain joins TRBV7-9 to TRBJ1-3, with D uncertain. CDR3 length equals 16 residues. Germline CDR1 reads SEHNR; CDR2 reads FQNEAQ (reference sequence). V was clipped by 1 base and J by 2 bases, with 12 bases between them. CDR3 coding DNA: TGTGCCAGCAGCTTAGGTTGGAGAGTAGCTGGAAACACCATATATTTT. As protein: CASSLGWRVAGNTIYF. Filled out from reference TRBV7-9 and TRBJ1-3, the complete variable domain reads DTGVSQNPRHKITKRGQNVTFRCDPISEHNRLYWYRQTLGQGPEFLTYFQNEAQLEKSRLLSDRFSAERPKGSFSTLEIQRTEQGDSAMYLCASSLGWRVAGNTIYFGEGSWLTVV.

This clone was observed a single time. No DNA is shown, since the ends of the CDR3 on it are uncertain; the CDR3 is the one TCRdb lists. CDR3 protein: CASILDRGALHF. This sequence joins TRBV2 and TRBJ1-6; the table's D call, TRBD1, was not checked against the DNA. The CDR3 has 12 amino acids, counting both end residues. Germline V gene lookup returns CDR1 SNHLY and CDR2 FYNNEI.

The V and J genes are TRBV6-1 and TRBJ1-1, with a weak D call TRBD1 (5 bases). The germline gives CDR1 MNHNS, CDR2 SASEGT. The V end was cut by 8 bases, the J end by 4 bases, with 14 bases between. This CDR3 is 13 amino acids long. CDR3: CASGRGAGTEAFF. CDR3 DNA: TGTGCCAGCGGGAGGGGAGCGGGCACTGAAGCTTTCTTT.

The chain links TRBV6-1 to TRBJ2-7; the D gene is possibly TRBD1 (6 bases). The length of the CDR3 is 12 residues. V was shortened by 3 bases and J by 9 bases, with 12 bases between the two germline ends. From germline, CDR1 is MNHNS and CDR2 SASEGT. CDR3 amino acids: CASSDQGTLQYF. In DNA, the CDR3 is TGTGCCAGCAGTGACCAGGGGACATTGCAGTACTTC.

The CDR3 region has the DNA TGTGCCAGCAGCTCGTGGGGCGCCTACGAGCAGTACTTC. Translated, it gives CASSSWGAYEQYF. The V gene is TRBV7-9, the J gene TRBJ2-7, with D possibly TRBD1 on 5 matching bases. CDR1 SEHNR and CDR2 FQNEAQ come from the germline V gene (reference sequence). The CDR3 has 13 amino acids. Trimming left V 4 bases short and J 2 bases short, with 9 bases between.

This chain links TRBV9 with TRBJ2-1, with TRBD2 identical over 10 bases. Trimming removed 0 bases from V and 9 bases from J; junction bases left unmatched: 9. There are 16 residues in the CDR3. CDR1 is SGDLS and CDR2 is YYNGEE in the germline V gene. CDR3 loop: CASSVDSGRPSGEQFF. For the CDR3, the DNA is TGTGCCAGCAGCGTAGATAGCGGGAGGCCGTCCGGTGAGCAGTTCTTC.

The chain is built from TRBV6-5 and TRBJ2-7, with D possibly TRBD1 on 5 matching bases. Trimming pared 3 bases from V and 1 base from J, leaving 10 bases between. This CDR3 is built from 14 residues. Germline V gives CDR1 MNHEY, CDR2 SVGAGI. The CDR3 bases are TGTGCCAGCAGTTATCGGCCAGGGTCCTACGAGCAGTACTTC. It yields the protein CASSYRPGSYEQYF.

This sequence joins TRBV5-1 and TRBJ2-5; no clear D gene. The CDR3 is 13 amino acids. V was shortened by 0 bases and J by 5 bases, with 8 bases between the two germline ends. Germline V gene sequence: CDR1 SGHRS, CDR2 YFSETQ. The CDR3 loop is CASSLGLVETQYF. In nucleotides, the CDR3 is TGCGCCAGCAGCTTGGGCCTAGTTGAGACCCAGTACTTC.

The V call is TRBV11-1, the J call TRBJ2-3; a weak D match, TRBD1 (5 bases). V was cut by 5 bases and J by 2 bases, with 14 bases left in between. The CDR3 consists of 15 residues. Germline V lookup: CDR1 SGHAT, CDR2 FQDESV (reference sequence). The CDR3 DNA reads as TGTGCCAGCAGCCCGAGAGACAGCTACACAGATACGCAGTATTTT. Protein sequence: CASSPRDSYTDTQYF.

This chain joins TRBV18 and TRBJ1-2; D is possibly TRBD1 (5 bases). The CDR3 is made up of 15 amino acids. V dropped 0 bases and J dropped 8 bases, with 16 bases sitting between them. CDR1 is KGHSH and CDR2 is LQKENI in the germline V gene. The CDR3 region is CASSPPTGPLGGYTF. The CDR3 DNA is TGTGCCAGCTCACCACCAACGGGACCTCTCGGGGGCTACACCTTC. Complete variable domain (other parts from reference TRBV18 and TRBJ1-2): NAGVMQNPRHLVRRRGQEARLRCSPMKGHSHVYWYRQLPEEGLKFMVYLQKENIIDESGMPKERFSAEFPKEGPSILRIQQVVRGDSAAYFCASSPPTGPLGGYTFGSGTRLTVV.

The J gene is TRBJ1-5, the V gene TRBV19; D may be TRBD1 (6 bases). The V gene lost 7 bases and the J gene lost 5 bases, with 18 bases spanning the gap. Per germline, CDR1 LNHDA and CDR2 SQIVND (reference sequence). The CDR3 covers 15 residues. CDR3 in DNA: TGTGCCAGTACCTTTGGCGGGACAATCGATCAGCCCCAGCATTTT. Amino acid sequence: CASTFGGTIDQPQHF.

This rearrangement joins TRBV6-1 to TRBJ2-7; the D call may be TRBD1 or TRBD2 (5 bases each). Between the trimmed V and J ends, which lost 3 bases and 4 bases, there was a span of 25 bases. Germline V gene lookup returns CDR1 MNHNS and CDR2 SASEGT. The CDR3 has 18 amino acids. The CDR3 DNA sequence: TGTGCCAGCAGTGAGGGCGGGTATAAGGGGCCCGTCGGTTACGAGCAGTACTTC. It encodes CASSEGGYKGPVGYEQYF.